The clone carrying this T cell receptor (beta chain) was picked up a small number of times. Time point given: patch test 3, about 24 weeks after DPC sensitization. Treatment defined: therapeutic diphenylcyclopropenone sensitization with weekly scalp DPC. It was from unfractionated whole blood that total RNA was extracted. This sample is part of a study of human T cells and chemical hapten exposure. Study-level information: Diphenylcyclopropenone was administered weekly to the scalp of patients throughout the approximately 24-week study.

TCRdb used MiXCR to reprocess the RACE reads, holding one entry per CDR3 protein. The sample contains roughly 200,000 distinct CDR3 sequences, approximately 24% of which appear only once. Per the germline V gene, CDR1 is SGHTA and CDR2 is FQGTGA. The CDR3 sequence is 15 residues long. With V trimmed by 5 bases and J by 10 bases, 12 bases remained unmatched. The specimen comprised whole blood, sampled in connection with sensitization to the hapten diphenylcyclopropenone (DPC). This chain links TRBV7-3 with TRBJ2-1, with TRBD2 matching over 9 bases. This sequence was found in a middle-aged woman with alopecia areata. Some clones in this sample may be carry-over from other donors' samples. The CDR3 coding sequence is TGTGCCAGCAGCGAAATTAGCGGGAGTGGGAGGGAGCAGTTCTTC. Translating it yields CASSEISGSGREQFF.